Listed below are T cell receptor beta chains from one sample, sequenced in a study of CXCR3-negative and CXCR3-positive naive CD8 T cells. TCRdb reprocessed the 5' RACE reads and stores each CDR3 protein as one record, lacking DNA. In total, the table holds 90,000 to 100,000 distinct CDR3 sequences. The sample consisted of naive CXCR3- CD8+ T cells from blood. The receptor set was obtained from a human donor in good health. Some clones in this sample may be carry-over from other donors' samples. CDR3s include the opening cysteine and the closing phenylalanine or tryptophan.

v_call	cdr3_length	j_call	cdr3_aa
TRBV7-3	15	TRBJ2-7	CASSLFGGGSYEQYF
TRBV7-3	15	TRBJ2-1	CASSLTTQSYNEQFF
TRBV29-1	12	TRBJ2-1	CSGGGVYNEQFF
TRBV2	16	TRBJ2-3	CASSEDRSGGIVTQYF
TRBV12-3/TRBV12-4	14	TRBJ2-1	CASSRLAAYNEQFF
TRBV7-6	13	TRBJ2-7	CASSLAISYEQYF
TRBV7-9	18	TRBJ2-7	CASSLVDYGDGRSYEQYF
TRBV29-1	11	TRBJ1-1	CSLLFGTEAFF
TRBV7-9	15	TRBJ2-1	CASSFPSGGPDEQFF
TRBV12-3/TRBV12-4	14	TRBJ2-5	CASSRQTGRETQYF
TRBV29-1	11	TRBJ2-5	CSVEGLAVGNF
TRBV4-2	18	TRBJ2-3	CASSQDSGSGESTDTQYF
TRBV29-1	12	TRBJ2-7	CSALGTGREQYF
TRBV6-5	14	TRBJ2-1	CAIRLGPGQHEQFF
TRBV13	15	TRBJ2-3	CASSFRRGNTGTQYF
TRBV7-6	14	TRBJ1-2	CASSLAGGNYGYTF
TRBV5-4	14	TRBJ2-7	CASSWGKQGYEQYF
TRBV12-3/TRBV12-4	12	TRBJ2-7	CASSGDRWEQYF
TRBV20-1	16	TRBJ2-1	CSASREERRPYNEQFF
TRBV29-1	11	TRBJ2-5	CSVEDRETQYF
TRBV5-6	16	TRBJ2-7	CASSPGSAGLRYEQYF
TRBV20-1	19	TRBJ2-7	CSARDRSGGSGVLSYEQYF
TRBV20-1	14	TRBJ1-1	CSINREGGHTEAFF
TRBV30	16	TRBJ2-1	CAWSVPTSGGPDEQFF
TRBV3-1	16	TRBJ2-7	CASSQVGTSGSAEQYF
TRBV5-1	14	TRBJ1-4	CASSLWTGSEKLFF
TRBV4-1	17	TRBJ2-3	CASSQDKLAGSTDTQYF
TRBV7-6	17	TRBJ2-1	CASSSLTGLAGESEQFF
TRBV4-1	15	TRBJ2-1	CASSHGGGLHNEQFF
TRBV4-1	17	TRBJ1-1	CASSHSYGTFLNTEAFF
TRBV29-1	15	TRBJ2-3	CSVPQDSLGLYTQYF
TRBV12-3/TRBV12-4	13	TRBJ1-2	CASRSTANYGYTF
TRBV4-3	16	TRBJ1-2	CASSQDDIEGAAGYTF
TRBV5-1	15	TRBJ1-2	CASSLVGGEAEGYTF
TRBV7-9	18	TRBJ1-3	CASSLSPTGGTTGNTIYF
TRBV6-6	15	TRBJ1-2	CASSYVADQRYGYTF
TRBV7-9	14	TRBJ2-3	CASSPWTAADTQYF
TRBV20-1	16	TRBJ2-1	CSARDRDTSTYNEQFF
TRBV29-1	15	TRBJ2-3	CSVAEAGFSTDTQYF
TRBV12-3/TRBV12-4	12	TRBJ2-7	CASRADRYEQYF
TRBV11-3	18	TRBJ2-2	CASSPREGLAGVTGELFF
TRBV7-9	14	TRBJ2-7	CASTPPGLATEQYF
TRBV6-5	13	TRBJ2-3	CASSSTGADTQYF
TRBV20-1	18	TRBJ1-5	CSARDLTGGPGSNQPQHF
TRBV3-1	16	TRBJ2-5	CASSDTHLSGQETQYF
TRBV4-1	12	TRBJ2-7	CASSPNLYEQYF
TRBV27	16	TRBJ1-1	CASSLYGGGQSTEAFF
TRBV29-1	16	TRBJ2-6	CSVESTGSHGANVLTF
TRBV10-3	14	TRBJ2-7	CAISEGGSSYEQYF
TRBV29-1	12	TRBJ2-7	CSVEGRPYEQYF
TRBV29-1	15	TRBJ2-1	CSVPGGREVYNEQFF
TRBV6-5	15	TRBJ2-7	CASSLRDASSYEQYF
TRBV12-3/TRBV12-4	16	TRBJ2-5	CASSRGLAGTLGTQYF
TRBV29-1	12	TRBJ2-7	CSARAGSHEQYF